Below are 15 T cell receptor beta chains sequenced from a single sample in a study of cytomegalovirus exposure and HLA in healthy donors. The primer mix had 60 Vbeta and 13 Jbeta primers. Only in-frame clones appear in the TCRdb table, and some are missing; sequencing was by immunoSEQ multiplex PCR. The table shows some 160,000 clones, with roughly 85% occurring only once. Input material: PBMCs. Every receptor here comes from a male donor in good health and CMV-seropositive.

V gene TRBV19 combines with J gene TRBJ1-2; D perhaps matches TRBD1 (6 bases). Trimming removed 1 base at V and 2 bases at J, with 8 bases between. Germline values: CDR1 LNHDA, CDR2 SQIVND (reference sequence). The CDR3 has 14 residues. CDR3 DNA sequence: TGTGCCAGTAGTATAGGACAGGACAACTATGGCTACACCTTC. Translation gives CASSIGQDNYGYTF. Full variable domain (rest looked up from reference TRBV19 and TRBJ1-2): DGGITQSPKYLFRKEGQNVTLSCEQNLNHDAMYWYRQDPGQGLRLIYYSQIVNDFQKGDIAEGYSVSREKKESFPLTVTSAQKNPTAFYLCASSIGQDNYGYTFGSGTRLTVV.

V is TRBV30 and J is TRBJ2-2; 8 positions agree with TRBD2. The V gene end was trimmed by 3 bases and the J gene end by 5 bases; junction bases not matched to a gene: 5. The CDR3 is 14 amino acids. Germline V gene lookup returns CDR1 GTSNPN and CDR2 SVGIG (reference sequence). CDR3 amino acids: CAWRGRGGTGELFF. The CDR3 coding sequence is TGTGCCTGGAGGGGACGGGGGGGGACCGGGGAGCTGTTTTTT.

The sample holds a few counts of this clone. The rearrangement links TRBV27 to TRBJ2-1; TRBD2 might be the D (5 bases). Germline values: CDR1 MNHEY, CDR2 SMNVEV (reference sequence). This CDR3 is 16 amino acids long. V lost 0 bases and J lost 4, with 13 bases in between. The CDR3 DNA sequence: TGTGCCAGCAGTTTATCGGCGTGGGGAGCATACAATGAGCAGTTCTTC. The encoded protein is CASSLSAWGAYNEQFF.

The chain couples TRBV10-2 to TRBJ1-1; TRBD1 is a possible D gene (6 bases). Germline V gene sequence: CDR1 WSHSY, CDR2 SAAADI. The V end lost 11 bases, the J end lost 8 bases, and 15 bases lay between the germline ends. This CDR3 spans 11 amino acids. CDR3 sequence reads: CACLGGPEAFF. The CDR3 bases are TGCGCCTGCCTCGGGGGGCCCGAAGCTTTCTTT.

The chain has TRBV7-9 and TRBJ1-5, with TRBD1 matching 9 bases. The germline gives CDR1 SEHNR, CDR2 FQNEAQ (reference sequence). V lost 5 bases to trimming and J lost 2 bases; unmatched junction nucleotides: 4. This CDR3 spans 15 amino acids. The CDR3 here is CASSPTGGGNQPQHF. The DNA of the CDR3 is TGTGCCAGCAGCCCGACAGGGGGGGGCAATCAGCCCCAGCATTTT.

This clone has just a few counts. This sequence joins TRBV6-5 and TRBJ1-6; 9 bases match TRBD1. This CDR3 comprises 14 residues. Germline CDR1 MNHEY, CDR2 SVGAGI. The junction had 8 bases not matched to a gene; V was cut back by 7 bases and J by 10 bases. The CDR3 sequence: CASIWGQGESPLHF. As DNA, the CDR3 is TGTGCCAGCATATGGGGACAGGGCGAATCACCCCTCCACTTT.

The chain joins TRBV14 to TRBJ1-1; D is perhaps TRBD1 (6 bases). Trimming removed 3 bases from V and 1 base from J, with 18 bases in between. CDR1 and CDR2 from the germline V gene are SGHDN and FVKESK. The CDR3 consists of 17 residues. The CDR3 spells CASSHSTGRLRNTEAFF. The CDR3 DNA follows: TGTGCCAGCAGCCACTCGACAGGAAGGCTCAGGAACACTGAAGCTTTCTTT.

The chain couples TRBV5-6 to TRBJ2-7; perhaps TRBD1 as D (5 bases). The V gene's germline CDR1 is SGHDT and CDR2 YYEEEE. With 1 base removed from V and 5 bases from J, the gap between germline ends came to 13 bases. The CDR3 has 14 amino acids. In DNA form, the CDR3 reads TGTGCCAGCAGCTTGTTTCAGGGCCGGAACGAGCAGTACTTC. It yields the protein CASSLFQGRNEQYF.

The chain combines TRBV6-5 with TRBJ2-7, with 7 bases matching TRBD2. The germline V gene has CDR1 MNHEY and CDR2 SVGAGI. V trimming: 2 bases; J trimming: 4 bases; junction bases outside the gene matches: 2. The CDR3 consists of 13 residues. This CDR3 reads CASSYGGRYEQYF. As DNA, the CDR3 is TGTGCCAGCAGTTACGGCGGGAGATACGAGCAGTACTTC.

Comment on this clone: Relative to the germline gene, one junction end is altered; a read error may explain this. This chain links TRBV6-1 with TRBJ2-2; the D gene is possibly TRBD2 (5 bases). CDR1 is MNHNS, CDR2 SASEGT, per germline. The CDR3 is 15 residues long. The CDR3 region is CASSGLERHTRELFF. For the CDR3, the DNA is TGTGCCAGCAGTGGGCTGGAGCGGCACACCAGGGAGCTGTTTTTT.

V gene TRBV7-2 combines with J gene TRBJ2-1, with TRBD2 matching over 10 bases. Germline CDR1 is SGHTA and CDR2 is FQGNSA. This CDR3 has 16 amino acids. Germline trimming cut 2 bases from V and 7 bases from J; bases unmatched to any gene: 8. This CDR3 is CASSLRASGSGNEQFF. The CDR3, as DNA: TGTGCCAGCAGCTTACGGGCTAGCGGGAGTGGAAATGAGCAGTTCTTC.

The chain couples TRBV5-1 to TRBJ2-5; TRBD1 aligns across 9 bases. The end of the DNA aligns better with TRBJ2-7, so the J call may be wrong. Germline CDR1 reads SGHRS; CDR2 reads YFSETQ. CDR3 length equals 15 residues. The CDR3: CASSLGGTGLFEQYF. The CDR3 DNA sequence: TGCGCCAGCAGCTTGGGTGGGACAGGGCTGTTCGAGCAGTACTTC.

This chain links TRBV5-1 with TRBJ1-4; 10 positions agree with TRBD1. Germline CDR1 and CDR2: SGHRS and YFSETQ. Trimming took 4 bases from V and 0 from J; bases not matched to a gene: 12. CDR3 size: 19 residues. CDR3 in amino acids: CASSQNPGTGVPTNEKLFF. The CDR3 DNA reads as TGCGCCAGCAGCCAAAATCCCGGGACAGGGGTCCCAACTAATGAAAAACTGTTTTTT.

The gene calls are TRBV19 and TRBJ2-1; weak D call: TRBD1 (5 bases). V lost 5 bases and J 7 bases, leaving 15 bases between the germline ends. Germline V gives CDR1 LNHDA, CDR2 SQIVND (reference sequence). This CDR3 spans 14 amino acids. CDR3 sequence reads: CASSLRTKANEQFF. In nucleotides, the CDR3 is TGTGCCAGTAGTCTAAGGACAAAAGCAAATGAGCAGTTCTTC.

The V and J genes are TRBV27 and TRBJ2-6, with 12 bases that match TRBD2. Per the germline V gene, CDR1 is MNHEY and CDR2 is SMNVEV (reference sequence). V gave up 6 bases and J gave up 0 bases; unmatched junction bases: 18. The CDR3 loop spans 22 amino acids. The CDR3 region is CASRPPGLAGRHPSSGANVLTF. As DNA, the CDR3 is TGTGCCAGCAGGCCTCCGGGACTAGCGGGTCGACACCCGAGCTCTGGGGCCAACGTCCTGACTTTC.